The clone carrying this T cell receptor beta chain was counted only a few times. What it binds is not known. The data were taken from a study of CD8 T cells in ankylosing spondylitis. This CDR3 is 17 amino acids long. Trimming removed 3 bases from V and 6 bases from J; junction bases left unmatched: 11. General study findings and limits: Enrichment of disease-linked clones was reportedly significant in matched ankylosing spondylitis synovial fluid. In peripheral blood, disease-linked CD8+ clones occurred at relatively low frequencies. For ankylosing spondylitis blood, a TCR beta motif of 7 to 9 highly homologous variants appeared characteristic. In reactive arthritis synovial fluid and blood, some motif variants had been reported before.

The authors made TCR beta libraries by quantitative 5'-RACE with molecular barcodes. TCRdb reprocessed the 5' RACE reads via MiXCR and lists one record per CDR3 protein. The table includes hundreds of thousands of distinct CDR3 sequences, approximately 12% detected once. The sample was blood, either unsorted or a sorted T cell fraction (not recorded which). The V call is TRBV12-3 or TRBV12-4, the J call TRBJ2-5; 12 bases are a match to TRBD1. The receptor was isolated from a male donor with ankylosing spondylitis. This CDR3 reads CASSFLPGGQGAKTQYF. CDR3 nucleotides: TGTGCCAGCAGTTTTTTACCCGGGGGACAGGGGGCGAAGACCCAGTACTTC.